These 28 T cell receptor beta chains came from one sample sequenced in a study of CD8 T cells in ankylosing spondylitis. A single record per CDR3 protein comes from TCRdb applying MiXCR to the 5' RACE reads. The table has tens of thousands of distinct CDR3 sequences, approximately 10% seen once. The sequenced sample was blood, either unsorted or a sorted T cell fraction (not recorded which). The receptors derive from a male donor with ankylosing spondylitis or in good health (not recorded which).

Ten or more counts support this clonotype. This sequence joins TRBV6-2 or TRBV6-3 and TRBJ2-1; 8 positions match TRBD1. Germline V gene data show CDR1 as MNHEY and CDR2 as SVGEGT. The CDR3 length is 16 residues. The junction had 7 bases not matched to a gene; V was cut back by 4 bases and J by 2 bases. CDR3 sequence reads: CASSSLDRAPYNEQFF. The CDR3 region has the DNA TGTGCCAGCAGTTCTCTGGACAGGGCGCCCTACAATGAGCAGTTCTTC.

This clonotype was observed at least ten times. The chain couples TRBV5-1 to TRBJ1-5, with D maybe TRBD1 (5 bases). V was pared by 2 bases and J by 2 bases, with 14 bases between. Germline CDR1 SGHRS, CDR2 YFSETQ. CDR3 length equals 16 residues. In nucleotides, the CDR3 is TGCGCCAGCAGCTTTGGGGACGGATACGGCAATCAGCCCCAGCATTTT. Translated, it gives CASSFGDGYGNQPQHF.

J is TRBJ2-6 and V is TRBV18; D uncertain. Germline V lookup: CDR1 KGHSH, CDR2 LQKENI. V gave up 2 bases and J gave up 0 bases, with 8 bases separating them. This CDR3 comprises 16 residues. Written as DNA, the CDR3 is TGTGCCAGCTCACCATCCCAGATCTCTGGGGCCAACGTCCTGACTTTC. Translated, it gives CASSPSQISGANVLTF.

The table lists this clonotype with many counts. V gene TRBV29-1 combines with J gene TRBJ2-1, with 12 bases lining up with TRBD2. From germline, CDR1 is SQVTM and CDR2 ANQGSEA. The junction had 2 bases not matched to a gene; V was cut back by 6 bases and J by 8 bases. This CDR3 is built from 12 residues. The CDR3 bases are TGCAGCGTACGACTAGCGGGAGATGAGCAGTTCTTC. This codes for CSVRLAGDEQFF.

This clonotype was counted between two and nine times. The V and J genes are TRBV18 and TRBJ2-1, with 15 bases identical to TRBD2. J lost 5 bases, V lost 0 bases, and 5 bases had no gene match. The CDR3 length is 18 residues. Germline V gene data show CDR1 as KGHSH and CDR2 as LQKENI. This CDR3 is CASSPPGLAGGPNNEQFF. Written as DNA, the CDR3 is TGTGCCAGCTCACCACCGGGACTAGCGGGAGGCCCCAACAATGAGCAGTTCTTC.

This sequence joins TRBV7-2 and TRBJ2-7; TRBD2 aligns across 7 bases. The ends lost 5 bases at V and 0 bases at J; junction bases unmatched: 10. This CDR3 has 16 amino acids. CDR1 SGHTA and CDR2 FQGNSA come from the germline V gene. The CDR3 bases are TGTGCCAGCAGCGAAACTAGCGACCCGTCCTCCTACGAGCAGTACTTC. The encoded protein is CASSETSDPSSYEQYF.

This clonotype has at least ten counts. The chain employs TRBV6-5 and TRBJ2-5, with a weak D call TRBD1 (5 bases). CDR1 is MNHEY and CDR2 is SVGAGI in the germline V gene. The CDR3 length is 15 residues. V was cut by 0 bases and J by 0 bases, with 8 bases left in between. This chain's CDR3 is CASSYSGQDQETQYF. The CDR3 DNA reads as TGTGCCAGCAGTTACTCGGGGCAGGACCAAGAGACCCAGTACTTC.

The chain has TRBV15 and TRBJ2-1; 7 nucleotides line up with TRBD1. With V trimmed by 3 bases and J by 11 bases, 10 bases remained unmatched. Germline CDR1 LNHNV, CDR2 YYDKDF (reference sequence). CDR3 size: 14 residues. Here the CDR3 reads CATSRDLQGNKQFF. The CDR3 nucleotides are TGTGCCACCAGCAGGGATTTACAGGGGAATAAGCAGTTCTTC.

This clonotype occurred many times. V gene TRBV7-6 combines with J gene TRBJ2-7; possibly TRBD1 or TRBD2 for D (5 bases each). Trimming removed 1 base at V and 4 bases at J, with 14 bases between. This CDR3 is built from 15 residues. Germline assignment: CDR1 SGHVS and CDR2 FNYEAQ. CDR3 residues: CASSLGRGDSYEQYF. As DNA, the CDR3 is TGTGCCAGCAGCTTAGGCCGGGGTGACAGTTACGAGCAGTACTTC.

The chain employs TRBV5-4 and TRBJ2-3; 10 bases fit TRBD2. CDR1 is SGHNT, CDR2 YYREEE, per germline (reference sequence). Losses at the gene ends were 4 bases for V and 4 bases for J; bases not matched to a gene: 9. The CDR3 consists of 16 residues. CDR3 coding DNA: TGTGCCAGCAGCCCGAGGGCTAGCGGGGGAGCAGATACGCAGTATTTT. It is translated as CASSPRASGGADTQYF.

The chain combines TRBV3-1 with TRBJ1-2, with unresolved D. V lost 0 bases and J 5 bases, leaving 10 bases between the germline ends. There are 14 residues in the CDR3. Germline V gives CDR1 LGHDT, CDR2 YNNKEL (reference sequence). The CDR3 coding sequence is TGTGCCAGCAGCCAAGATGTGCGGGAATATGGCTACACCTTC. This sequence encodes CASSQDVREYGYTF.

This clonotype was recorded only once. The chain carries TRBV11-3 and TRBJ1-5, with 8 bases fitting TRBD1. Germline V gene lookup returns CDR1 SGHNT and CDR2 YENEEA. This CDR3 comprises 15 residues. The trim removed 3 bases at V and 6 bases at J, leaving 7 bases unmatched. The CDR3 spells CASSFGQGSIQPQHF. The CDR3 coding sequence is TGTGCCAGCAGCTTTGGACAGGGCTCTATTCAGCCCCAGCATTTT.

This clonotype showed up many times. V is TRBV5-1 and J is TRBJ2-7; TRBD2 is a possible D gene (7 bases). Germline values: CDR1 SGHRS, CDR2 YFSETQ. The CDR3 length is 12 residues. The CDR3 is CYPAGANYEQYF. In DNA form, the CDR3 reads TGCTACCCGGCGGGGGCGAACTACGAGCAGTACTTC.

Many counts were recorded for this clonotype. The genes are TRBV7-6 and TRBJ2-7; possible D gene TRBD2, 5 bases. The V end was cut by 5 bases, the J end by 6 bases, with 11 bases between. Germline V gene lookup returns CDR1 SGHVS and CDR2 FNYEAQ. The CDR3 spans 12 residues. CDR3 coding DNA: TGTGCCAGCAGCCAACTAGTCTCCGAGCAGTACTTC. As protein: CASSQLVSEQYF. Full variable domain (missing parts from reference TRBV7-6 and TRBJ2-7): GAGVSQSPRYKVTKRGQDVALRCDPISGHVSLYWYRQALGQGPEFLTYFNYEAQQDKSGLPNDRFSAERPEGSISTLTIQRTEQRDSAMYRCASSQLVSEQYFGPGTRLTVT.

This clonotype was found many times. V and J are TRBV20-1 and TRBJ1-6; 7 nucleotides align to TRBD1. V shed 0 bases, J shed 8 bases, and the junction held 10 bases outside the gene matches. The germline V gene encodes CDR1 DFQATT and CDR2 SNEGSKA (reference sequence). This CDR3 has 16 amino acids. Here the CDR3 DNA reads TGCAGTGCTAGAGAGGGGCGGGACAGCTTTTATTCACCCCTCCACTTT. This gives the protein CSAREGRDSFYSPLHF.

This clonotype was detected many times. This chain links TRBV12-3 or TRBV12-4 with TRBJ2-1, with D possibly being TRBD1 (5 bases). Trimming cost V 5 bases and J 10 bases, with 9 bases left between them. The CDR3 spans 11 residues. CDR3 amino acids: CASSTYREQFF. CDR3 nucleotides: TGTGCCAGCAGTACTTACAGGGAGCAGTTCTTC.

The sample holds many counts of this clonotype. The V gene is TRBV4-1, the J gene TRBJ1-2; D is uncertain. This CDR3 comprises 13 residues. Trimming took 4 bases from V and 6 from J, leaving 12 bases between them. Germline loops: CDR1 MGHRA, CDR2 YSYEKL. CDR3: CASSRIGYNGYTF. The CDR3 DNA reads TGCGCCAGCAGCCGAATCGGGTATAATGGCTACACCTTC.

At least ten counts were recorded for this clonotype. The chain couples TRBV12-3 or TRBV12-4 to TRBJ1-1, with 7 nucleotides matching TRBD1. Trimming took 6 bases from V and 4 from J; bases not matched to a gene: 8. CDR3 length: 14 amino acids. In nucleotides, the CDR3 is TGTGCCAGCAGCCCGACAGGGTTGGGCACTGAAGCTTTCTTT. Its protein product is CASSPTGLGTEAFF.

This clonotype was found many times. This chain joins TRBV20-1 and TRBJ2-7, with 11 bases that match TRBD1. Germline CDR1 DFQATT, CDR2 SNEGSKA (reference sequence). This CDR3 comprises 16 residues. With 1 base clipped from V and 7 bases from J, the junction kept 12 bases outside the gene matches. In nucleotides, the CDR3 is TGCAGTGCTAGAGTTGGCGGGGGAGGGACAGGGGGTGAGCAGTACTTC. It is translated as CSARVGGGGTGGEQYF.

In its sample, this clonotype was seen many times. The rearrangement links TRBV2 to TRBJ2-2; D perhaps matches TRBD1 (5 bases). CDR1 is SNHLY, CDR2 FYNNEI, per germline. The V end lost 2 bases, the J end lost 4 bases, and 11 bases lay between the germline ends. The CDR3 has 15 amino acids. The chain's CDR3 is CASSETGWGTGELFF. The CDR3 nucleotides read TGTGCCAGCAGTGAAACAGGCTGGGGCACCGGGGAGCTGTTTTTT.

This clonotype appeared many times. The chain joins TRBV19 to TRBJ2-2; unclear D gene. V gave up 7 bases and J gave up 7 bases, with 7 bases separating them. Germline CDR1 reads LNHDA; CDR2 reads SQIVND (reference sequence). The CDR3 covers 11 residues. DNA for the CDR3: TGTGCCAGTACCCAGTTCGGGGAGCTGTTTTTT. Translation: CASTQFGELFF.

This chain joins TRBV2 and TRBJ1-6; perhaps TRBD1 as D (5 bases). The germline V gene encodes CDR1 SNHLY and CDR2 FYNNEI. V lost 6 bases and J lost 6, with 18 bases in between. This CDR3 has 16 residues. The CDR3 region is CASSRREELRNSPLHF. DNA of the CDR3: TGTGCCAGCAGCCGCAGGGAAGAACTTCGTAATTCACCCCTCCACTTT.

This clonotype has ten or more counts. The chain employs TRBV2 and TRBJ2-3; the D gene is possibly TRBD2 (6 bases). Trimming left V 4 bases short and J 2 bases short, with 10 bases between. Germline V gene sequence: CDR1 SNHLY, CDR2 FYNNEI. This CDR3 is built from 14 residues. The CDR3: CASSGMGLTDTQYF. In DNA, the CDR3 is TGTGCCAGCAGTGGGATGGGACTCACAGATACGCAGTATTTT.

This chain links TRBV20-1 with TRBJ2-7; D is possibly TRBD2 (5 bases). V lost 3 bases, J lost 3 bases, and 9 bases lay in between. This CDR3 has 12 residues. Germline lookup yields CDR1 DFQATT and CDR2 SNEGSKA (reference sequence). This CDR3 reads CSARDSHYEQYF. As DNA, the CDR3 is TGCAGTGCTAGGGACTCTCACTACGAGCAGTACTTC.

This clonotype was seen many times. The chain couples TRBV18 to TRBJ2-1; the match to TRBD2 covers 7 bases. With V trimmed by 3 bases and J by 8 bases, 13 bases remained unmatched. CDR3 length equals 16 residues. The V gene's germline CDR1 is KGHSH and CDR2 LQKENI. The CDR3 sequence is CASSPTTSRWIDEQFF. The CDR3 nucleotides read TGTGCCAGCTCACCGACGACTAGCCGCTGGATCGATGAGCAGTTCTTC.

This clonotype has a count of ten or more. The chain is built from TRBV7-9 and TRBJ1-6; a possible D gene is TRBD1 (6 bases). V lost 5 bases to trimming and J lost 2 bases, with 7 bases between them. This CDR3 region has 14 residues. Germline V gene lookup returns CDR1 SEHNR and CDR2 FQNEAQ (reference sequence). The CDR3 DNA reads as TGTGCCAGCAGCAGACAGGCCTATAATTCACCCCTCCACTTT. Residues: CASSRQAYNSPLHF.

This clonotype showed up many times. This chain joins TRBV19 and TRBJ1-2, with a tentative D call TRBD1 (5 bases). This CDR3 contains 15 residues. The germline gives CDR1 LNHDA, CDR2 SQIVND (reference sequence). Trimming pared 3 bases from V and 0 bases from J, leaving 11 bases between. DNA of the CDR3: TGTGCCAGTAGTATCCGGCAGGGAGCTAACTATGGCTACACCTTC. It specifies CASSIRQGANYGYTF.

The chain carries TRBV18 and TRBJ1-5; perhaps TRBD1 as D (6 bases). V was trimmed by 0 bases and J by 5 bases, leaving 8 bases between them. CDR3 length: 14 residues. The germline CDR1 and CDR2 sequences are KGHSH and LQKENI. CDR3 in amino acids: CASSPPGGHQPQHF. In DNA, the CDR3 is TGTGCCAGCTCACCACCTGGGGGCCATCAGCCCCAGCATTTT.